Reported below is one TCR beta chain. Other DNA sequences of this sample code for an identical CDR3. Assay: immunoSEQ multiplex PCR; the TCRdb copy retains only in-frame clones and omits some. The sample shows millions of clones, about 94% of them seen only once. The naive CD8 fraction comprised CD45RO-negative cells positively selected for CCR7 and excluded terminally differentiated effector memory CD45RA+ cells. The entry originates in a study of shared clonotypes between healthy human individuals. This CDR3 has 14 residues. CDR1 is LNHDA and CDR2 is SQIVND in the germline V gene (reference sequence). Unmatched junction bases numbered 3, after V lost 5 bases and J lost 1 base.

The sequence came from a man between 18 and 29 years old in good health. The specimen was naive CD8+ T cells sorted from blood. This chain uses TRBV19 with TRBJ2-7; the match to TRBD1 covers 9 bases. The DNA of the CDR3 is TGTGCCAGTAGTTCGGGACAGGGATCCTACGAGCAGTACTTC. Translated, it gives CASSSGQGSYEQYF.